This T cell receptor (beta chain) was recovered during a study of T cells in Graves' hyperthyroidism and ophthalmopathy (dated by TCRdb to the late 2010s). General notes on the study: Peripheral blood was sampled at the time of initial diagnosis, prior to any treatment. According to the paper, TCR Vbeta CDR3 sequencing was carried out on 135 peripheral blood samples, which came from fewer than 50 ophthalmopathy, 75 to 80 hyperthyroidism and about 17 progressor patients. The 90 or so discovery patients were randomly split 7:3 into training and test sets. Thyroid tissue and blood T-cell repertoires from six Graves' hyperthyroidism patients were also compared in the study. Prospective prediction of ophthalmopathy was tested in an independent validation cohort consisting of 18 to 20 hyperthyroidism patients and approximately 16 patients who later progressed to ophthalmopathy. Once sampling was done, hyperthyroidism patients were given methimazole at a starting dose of 30 mg daily, whereas ophthalmopathy patients were given high-dose intravenous methylprednisolone. To identify distinguishing TCR V-J signatures, a discovery cohort of about a hundred patients was used, comprising 40 to 45 with Graves' ophthalmopathy and 55 to 65 with stable Graves' hyperthyroidism. General conclusions and limits of the study: Ophthalmopathy was separated from stable hyperthyroidism by a 13 V-J signature model, with over 85% sensitivity and approximately 81% specificity obtained in cross-validation and 80%/75% obtained in testing. Most expanded thyroid clonotypes (frequency above 0.001) were also found in blood, which suggests that blood repertoires may mirror thyroid immune responses. No statistical method was used to set the sample size in advance, and investigators knew the group allocation. In validation, the model predicted progression to ophthalmopathy a median of approximately 6.6 months before onset, with approximately 68% sensitivity and roughly 72% specificity.

The TCR beta CDR3 regions were amplified from RNA transcripts. The TCR CDR3 was subjected to a first round of RT-PCR using the HTBI primer set and the Qiagen OneStep RT-PCR kit. The libraries were constructed in a second round of multiplex PCR and then size-selected and purified. Sequencing of the libraries was done on an Illumina HiSeq2000 using paired-end 100 bp reads. The authors processed their data as follows. SOAPnuke was used to process the raw data, with reads discarded if the reads contained adapters or uncalled bases, had a mean Phred below 15, or lacked an exact constant-primer or identifier match. High-quality paired reads were merged with COPE v1.2.5, and unique nucleotide sequences were defined as clonotypes. Clonotypes were aligned to IMGT TRBV, TRBD and TRBJ reference segments using MiTCR v1.1. The analysis included only V-J combinations with a frequency above 0.0001, which together covered around 99% of the repertoires. A TCS score was defined as the ratio between F50 (clonal expansion) and ExV (chaos), using BLOSUM62-based TCRdist between CDR3 peptides within each V-J. Welch's t-statistics and random forest reduced some 510 V-J features to 10 to 15, which were used in a naive Bayes classifier (R e1071). TCRdb redid the processing of the public reads, applying fastp at Q25 and MiXCR, and retained in-frame beta chains. Identical CDR3 protein sequences are pooled into one entry, listed with their most common genes and DNA. The V and J calls were determined by TCRdb, not by the authors. This sample holds roughly 420,000 distinct CDR3 sequences; around a sixth were observed only once. The ten largest clones take up 7.7% of the sample.

Many counts were recorded for this clonotype. Its target antigen remains unknown. No much larger clone is present one base from it, and per-base qualities are unavailable. Stable Graves' hyperthyroidism was defined as the absence of progression to ophthalmopathy over 18 months of follow-up. The hyperthyroidism patients were between 18 and 65 years old and newly diagnosed, with a disease duration of less than 2 months. Any patient with an uncontrolled infection, another autoimmune disease, pregnancy or lactation was excluded. Diagnoses were based on clinical symptoms, serum thyroxine and TRAb, thyroid ultrasound and orbital computed tomography. PBMCs were isolated from 10 ml of fresh peripheral blood by Ficoll-Paque density gradient centrifugation. Total RNA was extracted with Trizol reagent, and quality was checked on an Agilent 2100 Bioanalyzer. V is pared back by 3 bases and J by 2 bases, with 16 bases lying between the germline termini. Inclusive of the bounding cysteine and phenylalanine, the CDR3 is 16 residues long. Only CDR3 DNA is held: 48 bases, read in frame from base 1. The germline V gene encodes CDR1 ENHRY and CDR2 SYGVKD.

The chain employs TRBV10-3 and TRBJ1-2; too little of a D gene remains to name it. The TCR comes from a woman aged 18-29 years with Graves' hyperthyroidism. The sequencing sample was made of blood. The DNA reads TGTGCCATCAGTGACCGGGCAGAGACCGTCAACTATGGCTACACCTTC. It is translated as CAISDRAETVNYGYTF.